This T cell receptor (beta chain) was recorded in a study of T cell changes during pregnancy in multiple sclerosis. There are 15 residues in the CDR3. Germline assignment: CDR1 LGHNT and CDR2 FRNRAP. V was trimmed by 0 bases and J by 6 bases, leaving 14 bases between them. Some clones are missing from TCRdb's copy, which holds only in-frame ones; the method was immunoSEQ multiplex PCR. This table has some 100,000 clones, approximately 92% appearing once. This rearrangement joins TRBV12-5 to TRBJ1-2, with a weak D call TRBD1 (5 bases). The specimen comprised peripheral blood, sampled after pregnancy. This clonotype was obtained from a female donor with multiple sclerosis, enrolled in a pregnancy study. The CDR3 sequence: CASGLVRKEGNGYTF. As DNA, the CDR3 is TGTGCTAGTGGTTTGGTGAGGAAGGAGGGGAATGGCTACACCTTC.